This TCR beta chain derives from a study of vaccination and CD4 T cells after COVID-19. Germline lookup yields CDR1 KGHDR and CDR2 SFDVKD. J gave up 7 bases and V 5 bases, and 9 bases lay outside the gene matches. The CDR3 covers 16 residues. Indicated treatment: 10-day PBMC culture with coronavirus spike peptide pools or control peptides (ViraFEST assay). Culture proceeded for around 9 days, and CD4+ T cells were then isolated by negative selection. Cultured CD4+ T-cell DNA underwent Oncomine TCR Beta short-read sequencing. In this case, cultured CD4+ T cells provided the extracted genomic DNA. TCRdb re-analysed the PCR reads in MiXCR, keeping a single row per CDR3 protein. The sample lists about 13,000 distinct CDR3 sequences; 56% were seen once. This clonotype was seen a few times. Antigen: not known. Study conclusions and caveats: With convalescent patients, a median about 87% of reactive clones emerged solely after vaccination.

The chain uses TRBV24-1 and TRBJ1-6; 8 nucleotides line up with TRBD1. The source of this sequence is a human donor who had recovered from COVID-19. Source material: CD4+ T cells from blood, cultured in vitro. The CDR3 DNA sequence: TGTGCCACCAGTGCCCCGCACCGGACAGGGAATTCACCCCTCCACTTT. It specifies CATSAPHRTGNSPLHF.